The clone carrying this T cell receptor (beta chain) has just a few counts. The target antigen is unknown. The data were taken from a study of T-cell reconstitution after alpha-beta-depleted transplantation in children. Broader study findings: Some patients owed their high day-60 TCRbeta diversity to surviving recipient T cells and thymic progenitors. As was reported, about two months after transplant, alpha-beta T cells came from several hundred expanded graft clones. Fresh T-cell production supplied most of the T-cell counts and diversity seen one year after transplant.

V lost 2 bases, J lost 4 bases, and 0 bases stayed unmatched. The CDR3 is 13 amino acids. Germline V gene data show CDR1 as SQVTM and CDR2 as ANQGSEA. Preparation of the TCRbeta library used unique molecular identifiers. TCRdb reprocessed the PCR reads via MiXCR and lists one record per CDR3 protein. The sample lists 300,000 to 350,000 distinct CDR3 sequences, roughly 25% seen once, with over 9.5% in the top ten. The J gene is TRBJ2-2, the V gene TRBV29-1, with 8 bases matching TRBD2. This clonotype originated in a male patient between 5 and 17 years old who had a stem cell transplant for acute lymphoblastic leukemia, so the T cells may come from the graft donor. The sample in question was PBMCs, mostly from graft donor cells, obtained 180 days after TCRalphabeta/CD19-depleted stem cell transplant. CDR3 coding DNA: TGCAGCGTTGAACGGGGGGGCACCGGGGAGCTGTTTTTT. This gives the protein CSVERGGTGELFF.